A single sample is the source of the 12 T cell receptor beta chains below, sequenced in a study of blood T cell repertoires in COVID-19. The method was immunoSEQ multiplex PCR; TCRdb's version includes in-frame clones alone and lacks a portion of them. Altogether about 97,000 clones are present, 85% being singletons, with the ten largest covering approximately 2%. Specimen: peripheral blood. The receptor source for this set is a woman aged 70-85 years with active or convalescent COVID-19.

The CDR3 DNA reads as TGTGCCACCAGCAGAGATGGACAGAGGGCCAATGAGCAGTTCTTC. It codes for CATSRDGQRANEQFF. V is TRBV15 and J is TRBJ2-1, with D possibly being TRBD1 (6 bases). The CDR3 extends over 15 amino acids. Per the germline V gene, CDR1 is LNHNV and CDR2 is YYDKDF (reference sequence). The germline V and J ends were trimmed by 0 bases and 6 bases, with 12 bases remaining between them.

This chain joins TRBV7-9 and TRBJ2-6; possible D gene TRBD2, 5 bases. The germline V gene encodes CDR1 SEHNR and CDR2 FQNEAQ (reference sequence). This CDR3 comprises 15 residues. With 5 bases removed from V and 2 bases from J, the gap between germline ends came to 10 bases. CDR3 bases: TGTGCCAGCAGCCCTATCGGGGCTGGGGCCAACGTCCTGACTTTC. Translation: CASSPIGAGANVLTF. Looking up the rest from reference TRBV7-9 and TRBJ2-6 gives the full variable domain: DTGVSQNPRHKITKRGQNVTFRCDPISEHNRLYWYRQTLGQGPEFLTYFQNEAQLEKSRLLSDRFSAERPKGSFSTLEIQRTEQGDSAMYLCASSPIGAGANVLTFGAGSRLTVL.

The chain couples TRBV7-9 to TRBJ2-5; D may be TRBD2 (5 bases). CDR1 is SEHNR, CDR2 FQNEAQ, per germline (reference sequence). CDR3 length: 14 amino acids. Trimming stripped 5 bases from V and 5 bases from J, with 15 bases between. CDR3 in DNA: TGTGCCAGCAGCCCCGCCGGACTCGGGGAGACCCAGTACTTC. Its protein is CASSPAGLGETQYF.

The chain combines TRBV2 with TRBJ2-1; 8 nucleotides line up with TRBD2. The V segment lost 2 bases and the J segment 13 bases; nucleotides outside the gene matches: 7. This CDR3 contains 13 residues. CDR1 SNHLY and CDR2 FYNNEI come from the germline V gene. CDR3 in amino acids: CASSEILAGIQFF. The CDR3 DNA reads TGTGCCAGCAGTGAAATCTTAGCGGGAATACAGTTCTTC.

This chain connects TRBV7-9 to TRBJ2-6, with D possibly TRBD1 on 6 matching bases. V was pared by 5 bases and J by 2 bases, with 16 bases between. CDR1 is SEHNR, CDR2 FQNEAQ, per germline (reference sequence). The CDR3 has 17 amino acids. As DNA, the CDR3 is TGTGCCAGCAGCCCGATCTTGACAGGCGCTGGGGCCAACGTCCTGACTTTC. Its translation is CASSPILTGAGANVLTF.

The chain couples TRBV3-1 (or the pseudogene TRBV3-2) to TRBJ1-3, with 7 bases lining up with TRBD1. The CDR3 has 14 amino acids. In germline, CDR1 is LGHDT, CDR2 YNNKEL (reference sequence). V was pared by 4 bases and J by 3 bases, with 3 bases of the junction left unmatched. The CDR3 nucleotides are TGTGCCAGCAGCCCCCGGACAGGTGGAAACACCATATATTTT. It is translated as CASSPRTGGNTIYF.

The chain has TRBV2 and TRBJ1-1, with a tentative D call TRBD1 (6 bases). Germline assignment: CDR1 SNHLY and CDR2 FYNNEI. V dropped 6 bases and J dropped 5 bases, with 7 bases sitting between them. The CDR3 has 11 residues. CDR3 bases: TGTGCCAGCAGAGGACAGACTGAAGCTTTCTTT. Translating it yields CASRGQTEAFF.

The chain recombines TRBV11-3 with TRBJ1-1, with a tentative D call TRBD1 (6 bases). V lost 6 bases to trimming and J lost 5 bases, with 13 bases between them. The CDR3 is 13 amino acids. Per the germline V gene, CDR1 is SGHNT and CDR2 is YENEEA. The DNA of the CDR3 is TGTGCCAGCAGAACAGGGCCAGAGACTGAAGCTTTCTTT. Encoded protein: CASRTGPETEAFF.

The chain has TRBV30 and TRBJ1-2; D gene ambiguous. Per the germline V gene, CDR1 is GTSNPN and CDR2 is SVGIG (reference sequence). The CDR3 spans 16 residues. V lost 1 base and J lost 1, with 16 bases in between. As DNA, the CDR3 is TGTGCCTGGAGTGCCCACCCATCTCGGAGTAACTATGGCTACACCTTC. As protein: CAWSAHPSRSNYGYTF.

V is TRBV28 and J is TRBJ2-3, with a weak D call TRBD2 (6 bases). Per the germline V gene, CDR1 is MDHEN and CDR2 is SYDVKM. The CDR3 runs to 15 residues. The germline V and J ends were trimmed by 6 bases and 4 bases, with 17 bases remaining between them. The CDR3 region has the DNA TGTGCCAGCAGCCCCGACGGGAGTGGCGCAGATACGCAGTATTTT. Amino acid sequence: CASSPDGSGADTQYF.

The chain uses TRBV4-3 and TRBJ2-2, with TRBD1 matching 7 bases. CDR1 and CDR2 from the germline V gene are LGHNA and YSLEER. CDR3 length: 17 residues. V trimming: 1 base; J trimming: 8 bases; junction bases outside the gene matches: 13. The CDR3 DNA sequence: TGCGCCAGCAGCCAAGCCTCCGGGACAGCAAACTGGGGGGAGCTGTTTTTT. Translating gives CASSQASGTANWGELFF.

This chain joins TRBV28 and TRBJ1-5; D gene unclear. CDR3 length: 12 amino acids. The V gene's germline CDR1 is MDHEN and CDR2 SYDVKM. The germline V and J ends were trimmed by 2 bases and 9 bases, with 8 bases remaining between them. The CDR3 spells CASSLPGGPQHF. DNA of the CDR3: TGTGCCAGCAGTTTACCCGGAGGGCCCCAGCATTTT.